This is a list of T cell receptor beta chains from one sample in a study of cytomegalovirus exposure and HLA in healthy donors. Sequencing was performed with immunoSEQ multiplex PCR; in TCRdb, only in-frame clones are kept and a portion is missing. The data show around 160,000 clones, approximately 70% seen once. The sequenced sample was PBMCs. These receptors were obtained from a young man in good health and CMV-seropositive. Both conserved end residues are part of each CDR3. Each record gives: clone size, D gene, J gene, V gene, CDR3 protein, CDR3 DNA. The D gene is left open where the match is weak. Size is stated for part of the rows, as once, few or many counts, or as a class when the clone is expanded.

-,TRBD1,TRBJ1-5,TRBV6-5,CASSYSGRGSQPQHF,TGTGCCAGCAGTTACTCGGGCAGGGGGTCTCAGCCCCAGCATTTT
few,TRBD1,TRBJ1-1,TRBV4-1,CASSQQQQGITEAFF,TGCGCCAGCAGCCAACAGCAACAGGGGATCACTGAAGCTTTCTTT
-,-,TRBJ2-5,TRBV19,CASSNGDGEVLETQYF,TGTGCCAGTAGTAACGGCGACGGGGAGGTGTTGGAGACCCAGTACTTC
few,-,TRBJ2-3,TRBV7-2,CASSLAGADTQYF,TGTGCCAGCAGCTTAGCGGGAGCAGATACGCAGTATTTT
-,TRBD1,TRBJ1-1,TRBV9,CASSPSRQGFEAFF,TGTGCCAGCAGCCCGTCTCGACAGGGCTTTGAAGCTTTCTTT
-,-,TRBJ1-2,TRBV14,CASSRSRGIGYTF,TGTGCCAGCAGCCGGTCTCGCGGAATCGGCTACACCTTC
-,TRBD1,TRBJ2-3,TRBV19,CASSPTGVRTSTDTQYF,TGTGCCAGTAGTCCTACAGGGGTCCGTACTAGCACAGATACGCAGTATTTT
-,TRBD1,TRBJ1-1,TRBV10-3,CAVRVDRVNTEAFF,TGTGCCGTCCGAGTAGACAGGGTGAACACTGAAGCTTTCTTT
-,TRBD2,TRBJ2-5,TRBV5-6,CASSPLAGGQETQYF,TGTGCCAGCAGTCCACTAGCGGGGGGCCAAGAGACCCAGTACTTC
-,TRBD1,TRBJ1-1,TRBV11-2,CASSLVPFLTGDGTEAFF,TGTGCCAGCAGCTTAGTTCCGTTCCTGACAGGGGATGGGACTGAAGCTTTCTTT
-,-,TRBJ1-2,TRBV19,CASSTPSQGYYGYTF,TGTGCCAGTAGTACCCCAAGTCAGGGCTACTATGGCTACACCTTC
-,TRBD1,TRBJ1-4,TRBV30,CAWSVGQGAEKLFF,TGTGCCTGGAGTGTTGGGCAGGGGGCCGAAAAACTGTTTTTT
-,-,TRBJ2-2,TRBV27,CASSLSGQGWTGELFF,TGTGCCAGCAGTTTATCAGGGCAGGGGTGGACCGGGGAGCTGTTTTTT
-,-,TRBJ2-5,TRBV6-1,CASSETGFGGVEETQYF,TGTGCCAGCAGTGAAACCGGTTTCGGCGGGGTAGAAGAGACCCAGTACTTC
-,-,TRBJ1-3,TRBV6-5,CATGPTGNTIYF,TGTGCCACTGGTCCTACTGGAAACACCATATATTTT
few,-,TRBJ1-2,TRBV7-3,CASSWAPGENYGYTF,TGTGCCAGCAGCTGGGCTCCAGGGGAAAACTATGGCTACACCTTC
-,-,TRBJ2-1,TRBV5-6,CASSLGSSYNEQFF,TGTGCCAGCAGCCTCGGGAGTTCCTACAATGAGCAGTTCTTC
few,-,TRBJ2-3,TRBV28,CASSFWGETTDTQYF,TGTGCCAGCAGTTTTTGGGGGGAGACCACAGATACGCAGTATTTT
-,TRBD1,TRBJ1-1,TRBV28,CASSQIRQGRENTEAFF,TGTGCCAGCAGTCAAATTCGACAGGGAAGGGAGAACACTGAAGCTTTCTTT
-,TRBD1,TRBJ1-1,TRBV11-2,CASSFGTGRDTEAFF,TGTGCCAGCAGCTTCGGGACAGGGAGGGACACTGAAGCTTTCTTT
-,-,TRBJ2-5,TRBV11-2,CASSRLGGLSQETQYF,TGTGCCAGCAGCCGCTTAGGAGGACTCTCTCAAGAGACCCAGTACTTC
-,TRBD2,TRBJ2-5,TRBV7-9,CASSWGGETQYF,TGTGCCAGCAGCTGGGGGGGGGAGACCCAGTACTTC